This T cell receptor (beta chain) is from a study of blood T cell repertoires in COVID-19. In the study overall: Some COVID-19 samples were acute and others convalescent; all came from the United States, Italy and Spain. Sources were T cells, B-cell-depleted T cells, or PBMCs; the material itself was cDNA or gDNA.

Per the original methods: Reference gene primer amplification in the assay estimated nucleated cell counts. This table comes from immunoSEQ multiplex PCR, and its TCRdb copy is limited to in-frame clones, with some not included. Clone size and V and J calls were adopted from that table, with D and trimming inferred from the DNA. The sample shows 95,000 to 130,000 clones, roughly 83% of them seen only once. This CDR3 has 14 residues. Trimming took off 5 bases at V and 4 bases at J, with 15 bases between the two ends. CDR1 is MNHEY, CDR2 SMNVEV, per germline (reference sequence). The sample holds a few counts of this clone.

Sequenced: peripheral blood. This clonotype was obtained from a man aged 30-40 years with acute or convalescent COVID-19. V and J are TRBV27 and TRBJ2-7; the D gene is possibly TRBD1 (5 bases). CDR3 loop: CASSLRGDSYEQYF. In DNA, the CDR3 is TGTGCCAGCAGTCTAAGGGGCGACAGTTACGAGCAGTACTTC.